This T cell receptor (beta chain) was documented in a study of blood T cell repertoires in COVID-19. Across the whole study: Researchers got acute and convalescent COVID-19 samples from the United States, Italy and Spain.

Trimming at V came to 10 bases and at J to 9 bases, leaving 15 bases not matched to a gene. This CDR3 spans 13 amino acids. CDR1 and CDR2 from the germline V gene are SEHNR and FQNEAQ (reference sequence). TCRdb's copy holds only in-frame clones and misses some; the assay was immunoSEQ multiplex PCR. The data show around 250,000 clones, with around 83% seen just once and approximately 1.4% held by the top ten. Sequenced material: peripheral blood. The rearrangement uses TRBV7-9 and TRBJ2-7, with TRBD2 matching 7 bases. This TCR derives from a woman aged 35 to 49 who had recovered from COVID-19. In nucleotides, the CDR3 is TGTGCCACGGTTCCAGCGGGGTTGAATGGGCAGTACTTC. It translates to CATVPAGLNGQYF.